This entry lists 3 T cell receptor beta chains sequenced from one sample in a study of blood T cell repertoires in COVID-19. Profiled with immunoSEQ multiplex PCR; TCRdb holds only in-frame clones, not every one. The table lists around 310,000 clones, roughly 90% of them singletons, with 9.5% to 15% in the top ten. The sample taken for sequencing was peripheral blood. The receptor set was obtained from a woman aged 55-70 years with acute or convalescent COVID-19.

J is TRBJ2-1 and V is TRBV7-9; 9 bases are shared with TRBD2. V shed 5 bases and J 6 bases; nucleotides not matched to a gene: 8. In germline, CDR1 is SEHNR, CDR2 FQNEAQ (reference sequence). CDR3 size: 15 residues. The CDR3 is CASSAGTSITNEQFF. The CDR3 coding sequence is TGTGCCAGCAGCGCCGGGACTAGCATCACCAATGAGCAGTTCTTC.

V gene TRBV5-6 combines with J gene TRBJ1-1, with TRBD1 identical over 7 bases. Trimming at V came to 3 bases and at J to 0 bases, leaving 5 bases not matched to a gene. CDR3 size: 15 residues. Germline assignment: CDR1 SGHDT and CDR2 YYEEEE. The CDR3 spells CASSSGQVLNTEAFF. CDR3 DNA: TGTGCCAGCAGCTCAGGACAGGTTTTGAACACTGAAGCTTTCTTT.

The chain is built from TRBV29-1 and TRBJ2-1; TRBD1 matches at 9 bases. The CDR3 is 14 amino acids. Looked up from germline, CDR1 is SQVTM and CDR2 is ANQGSEA. The J segment lost 3 bases and the V segment lost 4 bases, leaving 4 bases of the junction unmatched. The DNA of the CDR3 is TGCAGCGTTGGGGGGGGACAGGGCTACAATGAGCAGTTCTTC. Translating gives CSVGGGQGYNEQFF.